Each of the 28 T cell receptor beta chains below was sequenced from the same sample in a study of spatial heterogeneity in lung cancer. TCRdb passed the 5' RACE reads through MiXCR, listing each CDR3 protein once. The sample records about 120,000 distinct CDR3 sequences, approximately 12% being singletons. Time point reported: blood at routine non-recurrence follow-up after resection. Whole RNA, which was extracted from tumor, nontumor lung tissue or frozen PBMC, was sequenced without any cell sorting. The material was PBMCs, obtained at follow-up. These TCRs come from a male donor with early-stage non-small cell lung cancer.

This clonotype was seen ten or more times. V usage is TRBV9 and J usage is TRBJ2-3, with 14 nucleotides matching TRBD2. Germline values: CDR1 SGDLS, CDR2 YYNGEE. The CDR3 totals 16 residues. V gave up 4 bases and J gave up 5 bases; unmatched junction bases: 6. In nucleotides, the CDR3 is TGTGCCAGCAGCCCCCGGACTAGCGGGGGGAGAGATACGCAGTATTTT. Its protein product is CASSPRTSGGRDTQYF.

This clonotype was counted many times. V is TRBV5-1 and J is TRBJ2-7; D not certain. V lost 1 base and J lost 5, with 13 bases in between. The germline V gene has CDR1 SGHRS and CDR2 YFSETQ. CDR3 length equals 14 residues. CDR3 bases: TGCGCCAGCAGCTTGAAGCGCCAGCCGCACGAGCAGTACTTC. This sequence encodes CASSLKRQPHEQYF.

The rearrangement joins TRBV5-5 to TRBJ1-5; 11 positions agree with TRBD1. Germline assignment: CDR1 SGHKS and CDR2 YYEKEE (reference sequence). This CDR3 is built from 15 residues. V dropped 4 bases and J dropped 2; count of bases not matched to a gene: 2. In DNA form, the CDR3 reads TGTGCCAGCAGCCGGGGACAGGGGGGCAATCAGCCCCAGCATTTT. It codes for CASSRGQGGNQPQHF.

This clonotype was recorded many times. The rearrangement joins TRBV20-1 to TRBJ1-1, with D possibly TRBD1 on 5 matching bases. Germline V gives CDR1 DFQATT, CDR2 SNEGSKA (reference sequence). Trimming left V 6 bases short and J 4 bases short, with 18 bases between. The CDR3 is made up of 14 amino acids. This chain's CDR3 is CSARGSPGSTEAFF. CDR3 DNA sequence: TGCAGTGCAAGGGGCAGCCCGGGGAGCACTGAAGCTTTCTTT.

Only a few counts were recorded for this clonotype. The rearrangement uses TRBV5-1 and TRBJ2-2; D not resolved. Germline V gene sequence: CDR1 SGHRS, CDR2 YFSETQ. The CDR3 sequence is 14 residues long. The V and J ends lost 0 bases and 5 bases respectively, with 8 bases between them. CDR3 nucleotide sequence: TGCGCCAGCAGCTTGGCCTCCAGGACCGGGGAGCTGTTTTTT. This gives the protein CASSLASRTGELFF.

This clonotype was counted at least ten times. V and J are TRBV7-9 and TRBJ1-4; D remains unclear. CDR1 is SEHNR, CDR2 FQNEAQ, per germline (reference sequence). The V end was cut by 0 bases, the J end by 7 bases, with 12 bases between. CDR3 length: 15 residues. CDR3: CASSLASGRGEKLFF. CDR3 bases: TGTGCCAGCAGCTTAGCTTCTGGGCGAGGTGAAAAACTGTTTTTT.

This clonotype was seen a few times. J is TRBJ2-7 and V is TRBV28, with D unresolved. This CDR3 has 14 amino acids. With 1 base removed from V and 3 bases from J, the gap between germline ends came to 10 bases. Germline CDR1 is MDHEN and CDR2 is SYDVKM. The DNA for the CDR3 is TGTGCCAGCAGTTTATTCTTGAAGGGCTACGAGCAGTACTTC. Translating gives CASSLFLKGYEQYF.

This clonotype was detected ten times or more. The chain carries TRBV4-1 and TRBJ2-2; D gene unclear. Trimming removed 3 bases at V and 0 bases at J, with 11 bases between. Germline V lookup: CDR1 MGHRA, CDR2 YSYEKL. CDR3 length: 16 amino acids. The CDR3: CASSHPGRSNTGELFF. The CDR3 DNA reads TGCGCCAGCAGCCATCCGGGCAGGTCGAACACCGGGGAGCTGTTTTTT.

The V gene is TRBV11-2, the J gene TRBJ2-5, with 8 bases fitting TRBD1. In germline, CDR1 is SGHAT, CDR2 FQNNGV. The ends lost 0 bases at V and 6 bases at J; junction bases unmatched: 6. CDR3 length equals 15 residues. CDR3 region: CASSLERQGLQTQYF. For the CDR3, the DNA is TGTGCCAGCAGCTTAGAGAGACAGGGGCTTCAGACCCAGTACTTC.

This chain links TRBV7-9 with TRBJ1-6; 7 bases agree with TRBD1. J gave up 9 bases and V 5 bases, and 7 bases lay outside the gene matches. The germline CDR1 and CDR2 sequences are SEHNR and FQNEAQ (reference sequence). The CDR3 is made up of 14 amino acids. CDR3 region: CASSPDRAASPLHF. The CDR3 nucleotides are TGTGCCAGCAGCCCCGACAGGGCGGCTTCACCCCTCCACTTT.

This clonotype has more than one count but fewer than ten. The chain links TRBV6-2 or TRBV6-3 to TRBJ2-3, with TRBD2 matching over 8 bases. This CDR3 spans 21 amino acids. Trimming took 6 bases from V and 3 from J; bases not matched to a gene: 26. Germline assignment: CDR1 MNHEY and CDR2 SVGEGT. CDR3 amino acids: CASRASVARAGERGRTDTQYF. CDR3 bases: TGTGCCAGCAGGGCTTCGGTGGCCCGAGCTGGGGAGCGGGGGAGGACAGATACGCAGTATTTT.

The chain employs TRBV10-3 and TRBJ2-2, with D possibly matching TRBD2 (5 bases). V was cut by 4 bases and J by 4 bases, with 13 bases left in between. Germline loops: CDR1 ENHRY, CDR2 SYGVKD. The CDR3 consists of 15 residues. CDR3 DNA sequence: TGTGCCATCAGTGTCCCAGAGGGAAGCACCGGGGAGCTGTTTTTT. It is translated as CAISVPEGSTGELFF.

This clonotype was counted a few times. V is TRBV6-2 or TRBV6-3 and J is TRBJ2-1; the D is unclear. The V end was cut by 1 base, the J end by 7 bases, with 8 bases between. This CDR3 comprises 13 residues. The germline CDR1 and CDR2 sequences are MNHEY and SVGEGT. The CDR3 bases are TGTGCCAGCAGTTACTTCGGCGAGAATGAGCAGTTCTTC. Its protein product is CASSYFGENEQFF.

This clonotype showed up just a few times. V and J are TRBV9 and TRBJ1-1; tentatively, D is TRBD1 (6 bases). The CDR3 is made up of 12 amino acids. CDR1 and CDR2 from the germline V gene are SGDLS and YYNGEE. The V gene lost 3 bases and the J gene lost 11 bases, with 14 bases spanning the gap. In DNA form, the CDR3 reads TGTGCCAGCAGCGGGAGGCAGGGGCAGGCTTTCTTT. It codes for CASSGRQGQAFF.

This clonotype was found many times. The germline gene is not matched at one end of the junction; a read error may be the cause. V gene TRBV7-7 combines with J gene TRBJ2-5; 9 nucleotides match TRBD1. The CDR3 is 13 residues long. Germline V gene lookup returns CDR1 SSHAT and CDR2 FNYEAQ (reference sequence). The CDR3 coding sequence is TGTGCTAGCAGCCGGGACAGGGAAGAGACCCAGTACTTC. Its protein product is CASSRDREETQYF.

There are many counts of this clonotype. V is TRBV29-1 and J is TRBJ2-1; no firm D call. This CDR3 has 14 amino acids. Deletions cut 4 bases from V and 3 bases from J, with 13 bases between. Germline assignment: CDR1 SQVTM and CDR2 ANQGSEA. The CDR3 loop reads CSVARSVVYNEQFF. CDR3 sequence (DNA): TGCAGCGTTGCGCGATCGGTAGTCTACAATGAGCAGTTCTTC.

By share of the sample, this clonotype is medium-sized. The V call is TRBV5-1, the J call TRBJ2-7; D unclear. Germline lookup yields CDR1 SGHRS and CDR2 YFSETQ. Trimming shortened V by 4 bases and J by 3 bases, and 5 bases separated the two germline ends. This CDR3 is built from 11 residues. The CDR3 DNA reads TGCGCCAGCAGCCGGAACTACGAGCAGTACTTC. Its protein is CASSRNYEQYF.

This rearrangement joins TRBV7-3 to TRBJ1-1; D uncertain. CDR3 length equals 15 residues. The germline V gene encodes CDR1 SGHTA and CDR2 FQGTGA. V dropped 5 bases and J dropped 2 bases, with 15 bases sitting between them. The CDR3 here is CASSLGRADNTEAFF. The CDR3 DNA reads as TGTGCCAGCAGCCTAGGTCGAGCCGATAACACTGAAGCTTTCTTT. Supplemented by reference TRBV7-3 and TRBJ1-1, the full variable domain reads GAGVSQTPSNKVTEKGKYVELRCDPISGHTALYWYRQSLGQGPEFLIYFQGTGAADDSGLPNDRFFAVRPEGSVSTLKIQRTERGDSAVYLCASSLGRADNTEAFFGQGTRLTVV.

This clonotype came up a few times. This chain links TRBV27 with TRBJ2-2; D could derive from TRBD1 or TRBD2 (5 bases each). This CDR3 has 15 amino acids. The V gene lost 5 bases and the J gene lost 6 bases, with 16 bases spanning the gap. The V gene's germline CDR1 is MNHEY and CDR2 SMNVEV (reference sequence). CDR3 in amino acids: CASSPPGTVPGELFF. The CDR3 region has the DNA TGTGCCAGCAGTCCACCCGGGACGGTCCCCGGGGAGCTGTTTTTT.

This clonotype was seen a few times. The CDR3 nucleotides are TGTGCCAGCAGCCAAACAGGACTAGCGGAAAACATTCAGTACTTC. This translates into CASSQTGLAENIQYF. The rearrangement uses TRBV6-5 and TRBJ2-4; 10 bases fit TRBD2. The V gene's germline CDR1 is MNHEY and CDR2 SVGAGI. Germline trimming cut 6 bases from V and 5 bases from J; bases unmatched to any gene: 7. The CDR3 extends over 15 amino acids.

This clonotype was counted only a few times. This chain joins TRBV29-1 and TRBJ1-6; tentatively, D is TRBD1 (5 bases). The CDR3 length is 14 residues. Trimming pared 7 bases from V and 5 bases from J, leaving 15 bases between. CDR1 is SQVTM and CDR2 is ANQGSEA in the germline V gene. The CDR3 reads CSARDGNNNSPLHF. The CDR3 DNA follows: TGCAGCGCCAGGGACGGAAACAATAATTCACCCCTCCACTTT. The full variable domain, rest sourced from reference TRBV29-1 and TRBJ1-6, is SAVISQKPSRDICQRGTSLTIQCQVDSQVTMMFWYRQQPGQSLTLIATANQGSEATYESGFVIDKFPISRPNLTFSTLTVSNMSPEDSSIYLCSARDGNNNSPLHFGNGTRLTVT.

This clonotype was seen many times. J is TRBJ1-1 and V is TRBV28, with a weak D call TRBD1 (5 bases). The CDR3 sequence is 13 residues long. The germline CDR1 and CDR2 sequences are MDHEN and SYDVKM. Trimming cost V 7 bases and J 1 base, with 10 bases left between them. The CDR3 is CASTGTENTEAFF. CDR3 bases: TGTGCCAGCACCGGGACGGAGAACACTGAAGCTTTCTTT.

The chain recombines TRBV5-5 with TRBJ2-2, with D maybe TRBD2 (6 bases). From germline, CDR1 is SGHKS and CDR2 YYEKEE (reference sequence). CDR3 length equals 15 residues. V was pared by 3 bases and J by 2 bases, with 11 bases between. The CDR3 loop is CASSWEAGNTGELFF. In DNA, the CDR3 is TGTGCCAGCAGCTGGGAGGCGGGTAACACCGGGGAGCTGTTTTTT.

This clonotype was counted at least ten times. The J gene is TRBJ2-7, the V gene TRBV29-1; D may be TRBD1 or TRBD2 (6 bases each). V was clipped by 0 bases and J by 5 bases, with 11 bases between them. The length of the CDR3 is 13 residues. The germline gives CDR1 SQVTM, CDR2 ANQGSEA. CDR3 in DNA: TGCAGCGTTGAAGACTCTGGGGGGCACGAGCAGTACTTC. It translates to CSVEDSGGHEQYF.

The gene calls are TRBV6-5 and TRBJ2-7; D is perhaps TRBD1 (5 bases). Trimming left V 4 bases short and J 5 bases short, with 12 bases between. Germline V gives CDR1 MNHEY, CDR2 SVGAGI. The CDR3 is made up of 13 amino acids. CDR3 nucleotide sequence: TGTGCCAGCAGTTTGACAGAGGTACACGAGCAGTACTTC. Translating it yields CASSLTEVHEQYF.

V and J are TRBV20-1 and TRBJ1-1; weak D call: TRBD1 (6 bases). V lost 3 bases, J lost 1 base, and 12 bases lay in between. Germline V CDR1 and CDR2: DFQATT, SNEGSKA (reference sequence). The CDR3 is 14 amino acids. In DNA, the CDR3 is TGCAGTGCTAGGGATGGCAGGGGGAACACTGAAGCTTTCTTT. Translated: CSARDGRGNTEAFF.

The chain is built from TRBV7-2 and TRBJ2-5, with D unclear. CDR3 length: 15 amino acids. V gave up 5 bases and J gave up 1 base, with 14 bases separating them. In germline, CDR1 is SGHTA, CDR2 FQGNSA. The CDR3 is CASSPARSAQETQYF. The CDR3 nucleotides read TGTGCCAGCAGCCCGGCGAGGTCGGCCCAAGAGACCCAGTACTTC.

This clonotype was detected a few times. V gene TRBV6-5 combines with J gene TRBJ2-7; no definite D call. Trimming left V 6 bases short and J 6 bases short, with 18 bases between. CDR1 is MNHEY and CDR2 is SVGAGI in the germline V gene. CDR3 length equals 14 residues. The DNA for the CDR3 is TGTGCCAGCAGACCCGATATACCGACCGGCGAGCAGTACTTC. It is translated as CASRPDIPTGEQYF.